A single sample is the source of the 9 T cell receptor beta chains below, sequenced in a study of CD8+ T cells in alopecia areata. Treatment given: oral pan-JAK inhibitor, 5-10 mg twice daily. cDNA prepared by RNA extraction and subsequent reverse transcription served as the template for sequencing. Clones were sequenced by immunoSEQ multiplex PCR, and TCRdb holds only the in-frame ones, with some missing. The sample has a few hundred thousand clones; more than 45% are singletons. The source was CD4+ T cells sorted from blood, collected at week 4, from a patient treated with tofacitinib. These receptors came from a human donor with alopecia areata.

V usage is TRBV10-3 and J usage is TRBJ2-5; maybe TRBD2 (6 bases). Deletions cut 4 bases from V and 1 base from J, with 10 bases between. This CDR3 is built from 14 residues. Germline V gives CDR1 ENHRY, CDR2 SYGVKD. The DNA for the CDR3 is TGTGCCATCAGTGGACTGGGACTCCAAGAGACCCAGTACTTC. It yields the protein CAISGLGLQETQYF.

This chain joins TRBV21-1 and TRBJ1-5; the DNA was not compared with TRBD1, the D call given in the table. TRBV21-1 is described as a pseudogene. CDR3 length equals 14 residues. The CDR3 nucleotides are TGTGCCAGCAGAAAAAAGGAAAGGGGTCACCCCCAGCATTTT. Translated, it gives CASRKKERGHPQHF.

J is TRBJ1-1 and V is TRBV29-1; 10 positions match TRBD1. After removal of 7 bases from V and 6 bases from J, the junction contained 8 bases not matched to a gene. The length of the CDR3 is 13 residues. CDR1 is SQVTM and CDR2 is ANQGSEA in the germline V gene. The DNA for the CDR3 is TGCAGCGGTCGACCGGGACAGGGGTCTGAAGCTTTCTTT. This sequence encodes CSGRPGQGSEAFF.

The J gene is TRBJ2-5, the V gene TRBV7-9; 9 nucleotides line up with TRBD2. The CDR3 is 18 residues long. V was pared by 1 base and J by 2 bases, with 11 bases of the junction left unmatched. Germline V gene sequence: CDR1 SEHNR, CDR2 FQNEAQ (reference sequence). CDR3 sequence: CASSLGIPLAGRQETQYF. In DNA, the CDR3 is TGTGCCAGCAGCTTAGGTATTCCCCTAGCGGGGAGACAAGAGACCCAGTACTTC.

As for this clone: Other DNA sequences of this sample code for an identical CDR3. CDR3 protein: CSVEGGGYTF. The CDR3 nucleotides read TGCAGCGTTGAGGGGGGCGGCTACACCTTC. This chain uses TRBV29-1 with TRBJ1-2; D is perhaps TRBD1 (6 bases). The CDR3 contains 10 residues. With 3 bases removed from V and 8 bases from J, the gap between germline ends came to 7 bases. In germline, CDR1 is SQVTM, CDR2 ANQGSEA.

The rearrangement joins TRBV5-4 to TRBJ2-7, with D possibly being TRBD2 (5 bases). The ends were cut back, 4 bases at V and 2 bases at J, with 19 bases in the middle. CDR1 and CDR2 from the germline V gene are SGHNT and YYREEE (reference sequence). This CDR3 is 16 amino acids long. CDR3 coding DNA: TGTGCCAGCAGCCCGGGGTCGGGTAGGACCACCTACGAGCAGTACTTC. Its translation is CASSPGSGRTTYEQYF.

In this sample, this clone turned up a few times. CDR3 sequence reads: CATNPIGRQDTEAFF. The CDR3 coding sequence is TGCGCCACCAACCCGATAGGGCGGCAAGACACTGAAGCTTTCTTT. The chain links TRBV5-1 to TRBJ1-1; D unresolved. The CDR3 sequence is 15 residues long. V dropped 9 bases and J dropped 3 bases, with 21 bases sitting between them. CDR1 SGHRS and CDR2 YFSETQ come from the germline V gene.

J is TRBJ2-5 and V is TRBV7-6; D is undetermined. Trimming pared 5 bases from V and 4 bases from J, leaving 8 bases between. CDR1 and CDR2 from the germline V gene are SGHVS and FNYEAQ. The CDR3 is 12 residues long. The CDR3 sequence: CASSHVGETQYF. CDR3 nucleotide sequence: TGTGCCAGCAGCCACGTTGGAGAGACCCAGTACTTC.

V and J are TRBV29-1 and TRBJ1-2, with D uncertain. V was trimmed by 4 bases and J by 2 bases, leaving 11 bases between them. Germline assignment: CDR1 SQVTM and CDR2 ANQGSEA. The CDR3 loop spans 13 amino acids. CDR3 DNA sequence: TGCAGCGTTGTAAGGTCGCAAAACTATGGCTACACCTTC. It encodes CSVVRSQNYGYTF.